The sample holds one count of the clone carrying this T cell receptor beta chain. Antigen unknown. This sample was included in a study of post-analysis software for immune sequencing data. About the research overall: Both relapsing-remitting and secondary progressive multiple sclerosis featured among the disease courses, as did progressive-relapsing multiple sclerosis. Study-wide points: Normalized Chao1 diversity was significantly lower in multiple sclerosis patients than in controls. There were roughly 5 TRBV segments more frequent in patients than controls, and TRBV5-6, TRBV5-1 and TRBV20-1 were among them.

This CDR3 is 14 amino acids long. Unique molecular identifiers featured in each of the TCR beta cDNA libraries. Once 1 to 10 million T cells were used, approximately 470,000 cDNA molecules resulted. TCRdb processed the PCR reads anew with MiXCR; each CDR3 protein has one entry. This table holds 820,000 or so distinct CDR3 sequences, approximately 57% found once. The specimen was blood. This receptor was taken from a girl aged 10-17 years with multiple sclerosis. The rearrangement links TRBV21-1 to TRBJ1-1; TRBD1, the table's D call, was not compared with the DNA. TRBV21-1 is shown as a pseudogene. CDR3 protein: CASSNALGGKEAFF. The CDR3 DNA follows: TGTGCCAGCAGCAATGCCTTAGGGGGCAAGGAAGCTTTCTTT.